These 20 T cell receptor beta chains were all obtained from the same sample, sequenced in a study of T cell clonality in common variable immunodeficiency. TCRdb's copy holds only in-frame clones and misses some; the assay was immunoSEQ multiplex PCR. The sample has approximately 45,000 clones, none seen only once; the top ten hold about 2.2%. The sequenced sample consisted of peripheral blood mononuclear cells. Every receptor here comes from a person aged 18 to 75 in good health.

This clone has at least ten counts. The read is 3 residues too short to cover the CDR3 end, so that end is filled in from the germline J gene. V usage is TRBV4-1 and J usage is TRBJ2-7, with D possibly TRBD1 on 5 matching bases. V was shortened by 0 bases and J by 1 base, with 16 bases between the two germline ends. The CDR3 runs to 17 residues. Germline values: CDR1 MGHRA, CDR2 YSYEKL. CDR3 amino acids: CASSQEKPTAFSYEQYF. The CDR3 DNA, read in part, is TGCGCCAGCAGCCAAGAGAAACCGACAGCTTTTTCCTACGAG.

This clone appeared many times. Read data end 3 residues before the CDR3 end; the end is taken from the germline J gene. V usage is TRBV2 and J usage is TRBJ1-1; 7 bases are a match to TRBD1. J lost 0 bases, V lost 8 bases, and 6 bases had no gene match. The CDR3 is 14 amino acids. Germline loops: CDR1 SNHLY, CDR2 FYNNEI. Incomplete CDR3 DNA: TGTGCCAGCGGGAAGGGGGCCCTGAACACTGAA. Its protein product is CASGKGALNTE. The entire CDR3 is CASGKGALNTEAFF.

This clone showed up many times. The DNA ends 3 residues before the CDR3 does, and the rest of the CDR3 is filled in from the germline J gene. The J gene is TRBJ2-5, the V gene TRBV6-2 or TRBV6-3; 9 bases fit TRBD2. Germline values: CDR1 MNHEY, CDR2 SVGEGT. This CDR3 has 16 residues. After removal of 2 bases from V and 5 bases from J, the junction contained 9 bases not matched to a gene. CDR3 DNA, as far as it was read: TGTGCCAGCAGTTACCGATCGCGGGGGGGCCCCGAGACC. It yields the protein CASSYRSRGGPET. The entire CDR3 is CASSYRSRGGPETQYF.

About this clone itself: The sequenced fragment ends 3 residues before the CDR3 boundary, so the rest is inferred from the germline J gene. The chain has TRBV30 and TRBJ1-2, with 7 bases fitting TRBD1. The germline V gene encodes CDR1 GTSNPN and CDR2 SVGIG (reference sequence). The CDR3 loop spans 15 amino acids. This CDR3 reads CAWSNTRQGWGDYTF. The part of the CDR3 DNA that was read is TGTGCCTGGAGTAACACCCGACAGGGTTGGGGCGAC. Filled out from reference TRBV30 and TRBJ1-2, the complete variable domain reads SQTIHQWPATLVQPVGSPLSLECTVEGTSNPNLYWYRQAAGRGLQLLFYSVGIGQISSEVPQNLSASRPQDRQFILSSKKLLLSDSGFYLCAWSNTRQGWGDYTFGSGTRLTVV.

Ten or more counts support this clone. The DNA ends 3 residues before the CDR3 does, and the rest of the CDR3 is filled in from the germline J gene. The gene calls are TRBV4-1 and TRBJ2-3, with D possibly TRBD2 on 5 matching bases. The V end lost 2 bases, the J end lost 8 bases, and 14 bases lay between the germline ends. Germline loops: CDR1 MGHRA, CDR2 YSYEKL. The CDR3 contains 14 residues. CDR3 bases read: TGCGCCAGCAGCCAACCCGACCCCCGGGGTACG. Encoded protein: CASSQPDPRGT. The whole CDR3 sequence is CASSQPDPRGTQYF.

This clone has ten or more counts. With the read ending 3 residues before the CDR3 end, the germline J gene is used to fill in that end. V and J are TRBV7-3 and TRBJ2-1, with TRBD2 identical over 10 bases. V shed 5 bases, J shed 9 bases, and the junction held 1 base outside the gene matches. CDR3 length equals 12 residues. From germline, CDR1 is SGHTA and CDR2 FQGTGA. CDR3 sequence: CASSPSGGEQFF. The sequenced CDR3 bases are TGTGCCAGCAGCCCTAGCGGGGGTGAG.

This clone came up many times. The read stops 3 residues short of the end of the CDR3; the missing end is completed from the germline J gene. The V call is TRBV6-1, the J call TRBJ2-2, with 15 nucleotides matching TRBD2. The CDR3 sequence is 14 residues long. Germline CDR1 reads MNHNS; CDR2 reads SASEGT. CDR3 DNA (partial): TGTGCCAGCAGTGGGACTAGCGGGGGGGCGTGG. This codes for CASSGTSGGAW. The entire CDR3 protein reads CASSGTSGGAWLFF.

In this sample, this clone turned up many times. CDR3 loop: CSATHPDRFNKLFF. Incomplete CDR3 DNA: TGCAGTGCCACTCACCCGGACAGGTTTAACAAA. The rearrangement uses TRBV20-1 and TRBJ1-4, with 7 positions matching TRBD1. The read gets to within 3 residues of the CDR3 end, and the germline J gene fills in the rest. The CDR3 covers 14 residues. Germline assignment: CDR1 DFQATT and CDR2 SNEGSKA (reference sequence).

This clone was detected many times. The read terminates 3 residues ahead of where the CDR3 ends, so the germline J gene completes it. This rearrangement joins TRBV30 to TRBJ1-1; a weak D match, TRBD1 (5 bases). The ends were cut back, 4 bases at V and 5 bases at J, with 14 bases in the middle. The CDR3 spans 13 residues. The germline V gene encodes CDR1 GTSNPN and CDR2 SVGIG (reference sequence). The CDR3 DNA, read in part, is TGTGCCTGGACCTCTAGGGGTTGGACTGAA. The encoded protein is CAWTSRGWTE. The complete CDR3 protein is CAWTSRGWTEAFF.

This clone was counted many times. The read terminates 3 residues ahead of where the CDR3 ends, so the germline J gene completes it. This chain joins TRBV30 and TRBJ1-1; 7 positions match TRBD1. The V segment lost 3 bases and the J segment 2 bases; nucleotides outside the gene matches: 6. Germline V gene sequence: CDR1 GTSNPN, CDR2 SVGIG (reference sequence). The CDR3 is 14 residues long. The CDR3 loop reads CAWRRLGGNTEAFF. The sequenced part of the CDR3 DNA is TGTGCCTGGAGAAGACTAGGGGGCAACACTGAA.

This clone was counted many times. With the read ending 3 residues before the CDR3 end, the germline J gene is used to fill in that end. V is TRBV10-3 and J is TRBJ1-4; tentatively, D is TRBD1 (5 bases). This CDR3 comprises 14 residues. Trimming pared 3 bases from V and 8 bases from J, leaving 13 bases between. Germline assignment: CDR1 ENHRY and CDR2 SYGVKD. The chain's CDR3 is CAISEGVKGEKLFF. The part of the CDR3 DNA that was read is TGTGCCATCAGTGAAGGGGTAAAGGGGGAAAAA.

This clone came up many times. The sample carries other DNA sequences with the same CDR3. CDR3 amino acids: CASSLRTGENEKLFF. CDR3 DNA (partial): TGTGCCAGCTCACTTCGGACAGGGGAGAATGAAAAA. The V gene is TRBV18, the J gene TRBJ1-4; 9 bases match TRBD1. The CDR3 goes on 3 residues after the read ends, and that part is filled in from the germline J gene. The CDR3 has 15 amino acids. The V segment lost 4 bases and the J segment 5 bases; nucleotides outside the gene matches: 5. Germline V CDR1 and CDR2: KGHSH, LQKENI.

In this sample, this clone turned up many times. The read terminates 3 residues before the CDR3 end, so the remaining end is supplied by the germline J gene. The chain combines TRBV20-1 with TRBJ1-2; 8 bases are a match to TRBD1. V trimming: 5 bases; J trimming: 4 bases; junction bases outside the gene matches: 6. There are 13 residues in the CDR3. Germline V gene data show CDR1 as DFQATT and CDR2 as SNEGSKA (reference sequence). The DNA read from the CDR3 is TGCAGTGCTCTGACAGGGGAGTCCTATGGC. Translating gives CSALTGESYG. In full, the CDR3 reads CSALTGESYGYTF.

This clone was found many times. The CDR3 goes on 3 residues after the read ends, and that part is filled in from the germline J gene. V is TRBV19 and J is TRBJ2-3; 10 bases map to TRBD2. Trimming cost V 7 bases and J 2 bases; bases outside gene matches: 15. The CDR3 is 18 amino acids. The germline V gene has CDR1 LNHDA and CDR2 SQIVND (reference sequence). The CDR3 DNA, read in part, is TGTGCCAGTACCCCCTTAGCCCCCCTAGCGGGGGCCACAGATACG. This encodes CASTPLAPLAGATDT. The entire CDR3 is CASTPLAPLAGATDTQYF.

In its sample, this clone was seen many times. The missing CDR3 end, 3 residues past where the read stops, is filled in from the germline J gene. The V gene is TRBV20-1, the J gene TRBJ2-3; TRBD2 might be the D (6 bases). V was trimmed by 6 bases and J by 2 bases, leaving 12 bases between them. The germline V gene encodes CDR1 DFQATT and CDR2 SNEGSKA (reference sequence). This CDR3 comprises 13 residues. The CDR3 here is CSALADPTDTQYF. CDR3 DNA (partial): TGCAGTGCCTTAGCGGATCCCACAGATACG.

Ten or more counts support this clone. The read comes to an end 3 residues before the CDR3 does, leaving the germline J gene to fill in the end. This sequence joins TRBV19 and TRBJ1-1; 7 bases line up with TRBD1. V shed 6 bases, J shed 5 bases, and the junction held 6 bases outside the gene matches. This CDR3 has 13 residues. Germline values: CDR1 LNHDA, CDR2 SQIVND (reference sequence). CDR3 DNA (partial): TGTGCCAGTAGCGAGGGGGCCGGAACTGAA. It yields the protein CASSEGAGTE. The whole CDR3 protein reads CASSEGAGTEAFF.

Ten or more counts support this clone. The sequenced part of the CDR3 DNA is TGTGCCAGCAGTTCCGGGGTAAGGGACTACGAG. This translates into CASSSGVRDYE. The entire CDR3 protein is CASSSGVRDYEQYF. The chain links TRBV12-3 or TRBV12-4 to TRBJ2-7; perhaps TRBD2 as D (5 bases). The observed sequence ends 3 residues before the CDR3 terminus, with the missing tail filled in from the germline J gene. The CDR3 is made up of 14 amino acids. The germline V and J ends were trimmed by 4 bases and 3 bases, with 13 bases remaining between them.

This clone was observed a few times. The sequence runs out 3 residues before the end of the CDR3; the remainder is reconstructed from the germline J gene. This sequence joins TRBV11-2 and TRBJ2-7; maybe TRBD2 (6 bases). V was shortened by 5 bases and J by 0 bases, with 14 bases between the two germline ends. The CDR3 totals 15 residues. Germline V gene data show CDR1 as SGHAT and CDR2 as FQNNGV. The part of the CDR3 DNA that was read is TGTGCCAGCAGCCTCGGGACTGGCAGCTCCTACGAG. Amino acids: CASSLGTGSSYE. The full CDR3 is CASSLGTGSSYEQYF.

Many counts were recorded for this clone. The read gets to within 3 residues of the CDR3 end, and the germline J gene fills in the rest. The rearrangement uses TRBV12-3 or TRBV12-4 and TRBJ2-5; a possible D gene is TRBD1 (7 bases). Trimming took 2 bases from V and 7 from J, leaving 11 bases between them. This CDR3 region has 13 residues. CDR3 sequence: CASSLTQGGTQYF. Partial CDR3 DNA: TGTGCCAGCAGTTTAACGCAGGGGGGGACC.

Ten or more counts support this clone. The CDR3 extends 3 residues past the end of the read, so its final part is completed from the germline J gene. This chain connects TRBV5-5 to TRBJ1-3, with TRBD1 as a possible D gene (5 bases). Germline CDR1 reads SGHKS; CDR2 reads YYEKEE (reference sequence). The CDR3 loop spans 14 amino acids. V was cut by 0 bases and J by 3 bases, with 7 bases left in between. Partial CDR3 DNA: TGTGCCAGCAGCTTGGAGGGGCTTGGAAACACC. Protein product: CASSLEGLGNT. The entire CDR3 protein is CASSLEGLGNTIYF.